Given below is one TCR beta chain in context. This clone appeared a single time. Its antigen is unknown. Nothing much larger sits one base from this clone, and base qualities are not available. From cysteine to phenylalanine, the CDR3 is 14 amino acids long. Left in the record is the CDR3 DNA by itself, 42 bases read in frame from the first base. CDR1 and CDR2 are drawn from the germline V gene (reference sequence): MNHEY, SMNVEV. Deletion took 0 bases off V and 12 bases off J, with a span of 18 bases between the germline ends. The donors were healthy, HIV-negative adults who had no recently reported acute infections or vaccinations. Every donor was a Caucasian adult residing in Nashville, Tennessee, USA. CD4+ T cells were enriched by magnetic negative selection; naive cells were then positively selected on CD45RA, and the negative fraction formed the memory subset. Blood was obtained by leukapheresis, after which PBMCs were separated by Ficoll-Histopaque density gradient centrifugation and cryopreserved in liquid nitrogen vapor phase. Purity and quantity of every magnetically sorted T cell population were checked by analytical flow cytometry. From each sorted fraction, genomic DNA was isolated and quantified by UV absorbance on a Nanodrop 2000c.

The data were taken from a study of shared clonotypes between healthy human individuals (dated by TCRdb to 2019 to 2021). Some background on the complete study: A couple of women and three men aged 18 to 49 years were included in the cohort. For each donor, CD4 naive and CD4 memory were each run on three plates, CD8 naive on two plates, and CD8 memory on one plate. To estimate repertoire size and how much clonotypes are shared between individuals, the study performed deep sequencing of blood TCR repertoires from a few healthy adults. To increase sequencing depth and limit assay-specific biases, different laboratories used diverse techniques to prepare libraries and sequence TCR repertoires. Between about 0.94 and 10 billion PBMCs per donor were obtained by leukapheresis.

Using the deep immunoSEQ assay, multiplex PCR amplified TCR CDR3 regions from genomic DNA. Extracted genomic DNA from each cell subset was spread evenly across all wells of several immunoSEQ 96-well plates, with each plate serving as a replicate. For sorted subsets, each replicate PCR was loaded with 150 to 250 ng genomic DNA, equivalent to 30,000 or so T cell genomes. The purified libraries were quantified using a Qubit 3.0 fluorometer, sized with a Bioanalyzer 2100, and then quantified again using the KAPA Library Quantification kit. Each immunoSEQ 96-well plate was sequenced on its own single-read 150-cycle Illumina NextSeq 550 flow cell. In the authors' own workflow: Because only junctional sequences without quality scores were contained in the immunoSEQ output, filtering matching that applied to full-length reads could not be performed. To assign V/J genes and CDR3, sequences were annotated using PyIR, a Python wrapper for IgBLAST v1.9, with IMGT germline references. Reads were filtered out if the reads had weak V/J assignments (E-value above 1e-6), no CDR3, stop codons, out-of-frame junctions, or ambiguous translated residues. V3J clonotypes were defined by identical inferred V gene, J gene, and CDR3 amino acid sequence. The percentage overlap between two repertoires was calculated by dividing the number of shared unique clonotypes by the size of the smaller repertoire. Richness of each repertoire was evaluated using RTK rarefaction, the Chao1 estimator, and Recon v2.1 estimates of unobserved clonotypes. Generation probabilities for all TCRbeta clonotypes obtained by the gDNA method from a handful of donors were computed using OLGA. This immuneACCESS table, as held by TCRdb, lists in-frame sequences with V and J called but not all clones. Of the missing ones, under half trace to an unresolved V gene in checked studies; the others have no known cause. Clone size and V and J calls were adopted from that table, with D and trimming inferred from the DNA. For this sample the table gives 2 million to 3 million clones, of which 93% were detected only once. Jointly, the top ten make up 0.36% of the sample.

The investigation overall reported the following: Compared with non-shared clonotypes, clonotypes shared by all four sorted-subset donors had higher generation probabilities. The genetic and exposure-history diversity represented was limited by the small number of donors. Sharing across several donors was observed for around 5% of naive CD4, 3% to 3.5% of naive CD8, 2% to 2.5% of memory CD4, and roughly 0.4% of memory CD8 clonotypes. Incomplete sequencing was indicated by rarefaction of sorted-subset datasets, despite the large sequencing depth. Naive subsets generally had larger estimated clonotype richness than memory subsets did. Pairwise subsampling led to the expectation that sequencing depth would affect the degree of clonotype sharing among donors. Sampling was limited to blood, and TCR repertoires in tissue likely differ from TCR repertoires in blood.

The TCR comes from a man younger than 35 in good health. Some clones in this sample may be carry-over from other donors' samples. This chain is built from TRBV27 and TRBJ2-7; perhaps TRBD2 is the D gene, with 6 bases matching. The sample taken for sequencing was naive CD4+ T cells from PBMCs. Per the publication, the cell subset or site label means: CD45RA+ positively selected. The DNA sequence is TGTGCCAGCAGTTTATCCTCTCTCGCGGGATGGAGGTACTTC. The encoded protein is CASSLSSLAGWRYF.